This TCR beta chain was documented in a study of T-cell memory formation after mild COVID-19. On the study more broadly: Largely, the TCR clusters proved donor specific. Study outcomes and limitations: Largely, contracting CD4+ clones fell within CM and EM, and contracting CD8+ clones within EMRA. Pre-infection memory harbored some responding clones, suggesting cross-reactive memory joined.

TCRdb recomputed calls from the 5' RACE reads with MiXCR, one row per CDR3 protein. Altogether about 57,000 distinct CDR3 sequences are present, more than 9% being singletons, with the ten largest covering 20% to 25%. As to this clonotype: Its antigen is not identified.

In germline, CDR1 is LGHNA, CDR2 YSLEER. The CDR3 extends over 18 amino acids. Deletions cut 0 bases from V and 0 bases from J, with 12 bases between. This clonotype was obtained from a man between 18 and 29 years old who had mild COVID-19 (a few samples of this study predate the infection). Cell type and time point are not known. What was sequenced was PBMCs or a T cell subset sorted from them (not recorded which). The V gene is TRBV4-3, the J gene TRBJ2-6; no definite D call. In DNA, the CDR3 is TGCGCCAGCAGCCAAGATCGTGCATTCGGCTCTGGGGCCAACGTCCTGACTTTC. Its translation: CASSQDRAFGSGANVLTF.